A single sample gave rise to the 31 T cell receptor beta chains below, sequenced in a study of blood T cell repertoires in COVID-19. The table came from immunoSEQ multiplex PCR; TCRdb's copy has only in-frame clones and leaves some out. The data show around 150,000 clones, roughly 85% seen once. Sequenced input: peripheral blood. Receptor source: a human donor with acute or convalescent COVID-19. The donor label of this sample is uncertain.

This chain connects TRBV6-5 to TRBJ1-1; D unresolved. The CDR3 is 14 residues long. CDR1 and CDR2 (germline): MNHEY, SVGAGI. V dropped 0 bases and J dropped 5 bases, with 10 bases sitting between them. CDR3: CASSYSRMRTEAFF. The CDR3 nucleotides are TGTGCCAGCAGTTACTCGCGTATGAGGACTGAAGCTTTCTTT.

This clone was counted only a few times. The V and J genes are TRBV10-1 and TRBJ2-2; 9 bases line up with TRBD1. J was trimmed by 1 base and V by 5 bases; bases with no gene match: 2. This CDR3 is built from 15 residues. The germline CDR1 and CDR2 sequences are WNHNN and SYGVQD (reference sequence). CDR3 protein: CASSRDRVNTGELFF. The CDR3 DNA reads as TGCGCCAGCAGTAGGGACAGGGTGAACACCGGGGAGCTGTTTTTT.

This rearrangement joins TRBV29-1 to TRBJ2-3, with 8 bases aligning to TRBD1. Germline V lookup: CDR1 SQVTM, CDR2 ANQGSEA. V shed 7 bases, J shed 0 bases, and the junction held 12 bases outside the gene matches. CDR3 size: 16 residues. In DNA, the CDR3 is TGCAGCGCCGAGACAGGGGCGGTATCTAGCACAGATACGCAGTATTTT. Its protein is CSAETGAVSSTDTQYF.

V usage is TRBV5-4 and J usage is TRBJ1-1; 8 bases line up with TRBD1. Germline V gene data show CDR1 as SGHNT and CDR2 as YYREEE (reference sequence). With 1 base clipped from V and 1 base from J, the junction kept 6 bases outside the gene matches. This CDR3 has 16 amino acids. The CDR3: CASSLNGQGRNTEAFF. The CDR3 DNA reads as TGTGCCAGCAGCTTGAACGGACAGGGCCGGAACACTGAAGCTTTCTTT.

This clone has only one observation. V is TRBV6-1 and J is TRBJ2-5; 12 nucleotides match TRBD2. V was pared by 2 bases and J by 3 bases, with 4 bases of the junction left unmatched. Looked up from germline, CDR1 is MNHNS and CDR2 is SASEGT. The length of the CDR3 is 16 residues. In DNA, the CDR3 is TGTGCCAGCAGTGAACAACTAGCGGGGGGCAAAGAGACCCAGTACTTC. This codes for CASSEQLAGGKETQYF.

The J gene is TRBJ1-5, the V gene TRBV7-6, with D perhaps TRBD1 (5 bases). Germline CDR1 SGHVS, CDR2 FNYEAQ. The CDR3 has 15 residues. The V and J ends lost 0 bases and 1 base respectively, with 7 bases between them. The CDR3 sequence is CASSLAGASNQPQHF. The CDR3 nucleotides read TGTGCCAGCAGCTTAGCAGGGGCGAGCAATCAGCCCCAGCATTTT.

CDR3 protein: CASWPGDSGANVLTF. CDR3 DNA sequence: TGTGCCAGCTGGCCCGGGGACTCTGGGGCCAACGTCCTGACTTTC. The V call is TRBV6-6, the J call TRBJ2-6, with TRBD2 as a possible D gene (5 bases). Germline CDR1 is MNHNY and CDR2 is SVGAGI (reference sequence). The CDR3 consists of 15 residues. V gave up 8 bases and J gave up 0 bases, with 11 bases separating them.

The rearrangement links TRBV11-1 to TRBJ1-4; unclear D gene. Trimming took off 5 bases at V and 2 bases at J, with 9 bases between the two ends. Germline V gene data show CDR1 as SGHAT and CDR2 as FQDESV (reference sequence). This CDR3 is built from 14 residues. CDR3 DNA sequence: TGTGCCAGCAGCCGGGGAGGCACTAATGAAAAACTGTTTTTT. This translates into CASSRGGTNEKLFF. Together with reference TRBV11-1 and TRBJ1-4, the CDR3 gives the full variable domain: EAEVAQSPRYKITEKSQAVAFWCDPISGHATLYWYRQILGQGPELLVQFQDESVVDDSQLPKDRFSAERLKGVDSTLKIQPAELGDSAMYLCASSRGGTNEKLFFGSGTQLSVL.

The V and J genes are TRBV5-5 and TRBJ1-6; D possibly corresponds to TRBD1 (6 bases). CDR3 length: 15 residues. V lost 0 bases and J lost 10, with 14 bases in between. From germline, CDR1 is SGHKS and CDR2 YYEKEE (reference sequence). In nucleotides, the CDR3 is TGTGCCAGCAGCTTGGAGCGGGGGGGGCGGTCACCCCTCCACTTT. Translating it yields CASSLERGGRSPLHF.

J is TRBJ1-6 and V is TRBV18; D unresolved. Trimming cost V 3 bases and J 7 bases, with 16 bases left between them. The CDR3 extends over 16 amino acids. Per germline, CDR1 KGHSH and CDR2 LQKENI. The CDR3 bases are TGTGCCAGCTCACCCTCAACCCAGTTAAAAAATTCACCCCTCCACTTT. It encodes CASSPSTQLKNSPLHF.

V usage is TRBV2 and J usage is TRBJ2-1; D may be TRBD1 (7 bases). The V gene lost 4 bases and the J gene lost 3 bases, with 16 bases spanning the gap. CDR1 SNHLY and CDR2 FYNNEI come from the germline V gene. The CDR3 length is 16 residues. The CDR3 bases are TGTGCCAGCAGTGGCCCTCGACAGGGAGGCTACAATGAGCAGTTCTTC. Translation gives CASSGPRQGGYNEQFF. The whole variable domain, filled in from reference TRBV2 and TRBJ2-1, reads EPEVTQTPSHQVTQMGQEVILRCVPISNHLYFYWYRQILGQKVEFLVSFYNNEISEKSEIFDDQFSVERPDGSNFTLKIRSTKLEDSAMYFCASSGPRQGGYNEQFFGPGTRLTVL.

CDR3 protein: CASSQRQGRSYNEQFF. Here the CDR3 DNA reads TGTGCCAGCAGTCAAAGACAGGGTCGGTCCTACAATGAGCAGTTCTTC. The chain couples TRBV27 to TRBJ2-1; 7 bases match TRBD1. CDR3 size: 16 residues. From germline, CDR1 is MNHEY and CDR2 SMNVEV (reference sequence). With V trimmed by 5 bases and J by 1 base, 8 bases remained unmatched.

The chain joins TRBV6-6 to TRBJ2-7, with D possibly TRBD2 on 6 matching bases. The CDR3 totals 14 residues. Per germline, CDR1 MNHNY and CDR2 SVGAGI (reference sequence). The ends were cut back, 10 bases at V and 4 bases at J, with 20 bases in the middle. This chain's CDR3 is CATSRARGSYEQYF. CDR3 bases: TGTGCCACGTCCCGGGCCCGGGGGTCTTACGAGCAGTACTTC.

This clone has only one observation. This sequence joins TRBV28 and TRBJ2-5; 9 bases fit TRBD1. The CDR3 sequence is 15 residues long. CDR1 is MDHEN, CDR2 SYDVKM, per germline. J gave up 5 bases and V 5 bases, and 9 bases lay outside the gene matches. CDR3 nucleotides: TGTGCCAGCAGTCGGGACAGGGATTTATCGGAGACCCAGTACTTC. Amino acids: CASSRDRDLSETQYF.

CDR3 sequence (DNA): TGTGCCTGGAGTGTGGTCAGTCACACTGAAGCTTTCTTT. This sequence encodes CAWSVVSHTEAFF. The chain couples TRBV30 to TRBJ1-1; no clear D gene. Germline CDR1 reads GTSNPN; CDR2 reads SVGIG (reference sequence). This CDR3 is built from 13 residues. The V and J ends lost 0 bases and 3 bases respectively, with 8 bases between them.

This chain connects TRBV2 to TRBJ1-6; tentative D call: TRBD1 (5 bases). Trimming stripped 8 bases from V and 7 bases from J, with 15 bases between. Per the germline V gene, CDR1 is SNHLY and CDR2 is FYNNEI. This CDR3 contains 14 residues. CDR3 amino acids: CASRKIQGNSPLHF. DNA for the CDR3: TGTGCCAGCCGTAAAATTCAGGGCAATTCACCCCTCCACTTT.

The chain employs TRBV19 and TRBJ1-1, with 9 bases fitting TRBD1. Germline CDR1 is LNHDA and CDR2 is SQIVND (reference sequence). The length of the CDR3 is 16 residues. Trimming took 0 bases from V and 3 from J; bases not matched to a gene: 5. Written as DNA, the CDR3 is TGTGCCAGTAGTATAGACGGACAGGGGAAGGACACTGAAGCTTTCTTT. Translated, it gives CASSIDGQGKDTEAFF.

The V call is TRBV6-5, the J call TRBJ1-2; TRBD1 agrees at 7 bases. Losses at the gene ends were 6 bases for V and 2 bases for J; bases not matched to a gene: 9. CDR1 is MNHEY, CDR2 SVGAGI, per germline. The CDR3 has 15 residues. The CDR3 sequence is CASSWNRGDNYGYTF. CDR3 DNA: TGTGCCAGCAGCTGGAACAGGGGCGACAACTATGGCTACACCTTC.

The V and J genes are TRBV2 and TRBJ2-1, with D possibly being TRBD2 (6 bases). Trimming shortened V by 6 bases and J by 9 bases, and 9 bases separated the two germline ends. CDR1 is SNHLY and CDR2 is FYNNEI in the germline V gene. The length of the CDR3 is 11 residues. CDR3 nucleotide sequence: TGTGCCAGCAGGGGGGGACCTGAGCAGTTCTTC. As protein: CASRGGPEQFF. Using reference TRBV2 and TRBJ2-1 for the parts outside the CDR3, the full variable domain is EPEVTQTPSHQVTQMGQEVILRCVPISNHLYFYWYRQILGQKVEFLVSFYNNEISEKSEIFDDQFSVERPDGSNFTLKIRSTKLEDSAMYFCASRGGPEQFFGPGTRLTVL.

The V call is TRBV27, the J call TRBJ1-6, with 8 positions matching TRBD1. Germline V lookup: CDR1 MNHEY, CDR2 SMNVEV (reference sequence). This CDR3 comprises 18 residues. The V gene end was trimmed by 5 bases and the J gene end by 2 bases; junction bases not matched to a gene: 11. This CDR3 is CASSLPRQGRTYNSPLHF. CDR3 DNA: TGTGCCAGCAGTCTCCCGCGACAGGGGCGGACCTATAATTCACCCCTCCACTTT.

The CDR3 reads CAWSVLGQRYSPDEKLFF. CDR3 bases: TGTGCCTGGAGTGTACTGGGACAGAGGTATTCTCCCGATGAAAAACTGTTTTTT. This sequence joins TRBV30 and TRBJ1-4; 7 positions match TRBD1. The V segment lost 0 bases and the J segment 6 bases; nucleotides outside the gene matches: 16. This CDR3 has 18 amino acids. Germline CDR1 GTSNPN, CDR2 SVGIG (reference sequence).

This chain connects TRBV3-1 (or the pseudogene TRBV3-2) to TRBJ1-2; 9 bases map to TRBD1. The CDR3 has 15 residues. Trimming took 2 bases from V and 5 from J; bases not matched to a gene: 6. The germline V gene encodes CDR1 LGHDT and CDR2 YNNKEL (reference sequence). In DNA, the CDR3 is TGTGCCAGCAGCCAAACAGGGGGCGTAGGTTATGGCTACACCTTC. Residues: CASSQTGGVGYGYTF.

The rearrangement links TRBV10-3 to TRBJ1-2; D remains unclear. V was pared by 0 bases and J by 8 bases, with 7 bases between. Germline-derived CDR1 and CDR2 are ENHRY and SYGVKD. The CDR3 runs to 12 residues. The CDR3 loop is CAISESVGGYTF. The CDR3 nucleotides read TGTGCCATCAGTGAGTCTGTTGGCGGCTACACCTTC.

About this clone: Distinct nucleotide sequences in the sample also encode this CDR3. This chain joins TRBV19 and TRBJ1-2, with 7 nucleotides matching TRBD1. The CDR3 extends over 14 amino acids. V lost 1 base and J lost 4; bases outside the gene matches: 3. The germline gives CDR1 LNHDA, CDR2 SQIVND (reference sequence). DNA of the CDR3: TGTGCCAGTAGTATAGGACAGGGCACCTATGGCTACACCTTC. Translated: CASSIGQGTYGYTF.

The chain recombines TRBV5-1 with TRBJ2-1; 7 nucleotides agree with TRBD1. In germline, CDR1 is SGHRS, CDR2 YFSETQ. J was trimmed by 7 bases and V by 3 bases; bases with no gene match: 7. This CDR3 is built from 14 residues. CDR3 sequence (DNA): TGCGCCAGCAGCTCCCGGGACAGAGGGAATGAGCAGTTCTTC. As protein: CASSSRDRGNEQFF.

This clone was counted between two and nine times. V and J are TRBV30 and TRBJ2-3, with 9 bases fitting TRBD2. Germline-derived CDR1 and CDR2 are GTSNPN and SVGIG (reference sequence). Trimming took 3 bases from V and 4 from J; bases not matched to a gene: 5. This CDR3 has 14 amino acids. The CDR3 sequence: CAWRKAGGSDTQYF. In DNA form, the CDR3 reads TGTGCCTGGAGGAAAGCGGGGGGATCAGATACGCAGTATTTT.

This sequence joins TRBV7-8 and TRBJ2-3; TRBD2 agrees at 8 bases. From germline, CDR1 is SGHVS and CDR2 FQNEAQ. CDR3 length: 17 amino acids. V shed 2 bases and J 1 base; nucleotides not matched to a gene: 8. DNA for the CDR3: TGTGCCAGCAGCTTAAAGGTGCGGGGGGCCCGCACAGATACGCAGTATTTT. Residues: CASSLKVRGARTDTQYF.

This clone was recorded at least ten times. The V gene is TRBV7-8, the J gene TRBJ1-3, with no clear D. The CDR3 consists of 17 residues. Trimming stripped 5 bases from V and 4 bases from J, with 21 bases between. Germline-derived CDR1 and CDR2 are SGHVS and FQNEAQ. In DNA form, the CDR3 reads TGTGCCAGCAGCCCGCGGACGGGAGGGAGCTACGGAAACACCATATATTTT. Translation: CASSPRTGGSYGNTIYF.

This chain joins TRBV18 and TRBJ1-1, with TRBD1 identical over 9 bases. There are 16 residues in the CDR3. Germline V gives CDR1 KGHSH, CDR2 LQKENI. Trimming at V came to 3 bases and at J to 1 base, leaving 6 bases not matched to a gene. For the CDR3, the DNA is TGTGCCAGCTCACCGATGACAGGGGGGGGGAACACTGAAGCTTTCTTT. It yields the protein CASSPMTGGGNTEAFF. The whole variable domain, filled in from reference TRBV18 and TRBJ1-1, reads NAGVMQNPRHLVRRRGQEARLRCSPMKGHSHVYWYRQLPEEGLKFMVYLQKENIIDESGMPKERFSAEFPKEGPSILRIQQVVRGDSAAYFCASSPMTGGGNTEAFFGQGTRLTVV.

The rearrangement uses TRBV7-8 and TRBJ1-1; tentatively, D is TRBD1 (5 bases). Germline V gene lookup returns CDR1 SGHVS and CDR2 FQNEAQ. Trimming shortened V by 8 bases and J by 3 bases, and 7 bases separated the two germline ends. The CDR3 is made up of 11 amino acids. This CDR3 reads CASGADTEAFF. CDR3 DNA sequence: TGTGCCAGCGGGGCGGACACTGAAGCTTTCTTT.

V usage is TRBV10-3 and J usage is TRBJ2-7; the D is unclear. The CDR3 spans 12 residues. V lost 3 bases, J lost 6 bases, and 9 bases lay in between. From germline, CDR1 is ENHRY and CDR2 SYGVKD. CDR3 DNA sequence: TGTGCCATCAGTGACCTACGAACCGAGCAGTACTTC. Translating it yields CAISDLRTEQYF.